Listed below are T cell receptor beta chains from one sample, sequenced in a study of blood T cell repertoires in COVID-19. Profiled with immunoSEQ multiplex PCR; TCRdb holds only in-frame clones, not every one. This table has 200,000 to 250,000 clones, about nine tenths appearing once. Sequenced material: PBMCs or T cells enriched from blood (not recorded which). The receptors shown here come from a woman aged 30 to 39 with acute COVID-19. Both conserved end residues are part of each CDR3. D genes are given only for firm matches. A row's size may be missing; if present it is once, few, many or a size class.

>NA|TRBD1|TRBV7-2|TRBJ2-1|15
CASSAGTGGMSQQFF
TGTGCCAGCAGCGCCGGGACAGGGGGAATGTCGCAACAGTTCTTC
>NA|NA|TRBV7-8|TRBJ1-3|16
CASSPGRRLTGNTIYF
TGTGCCAGCAGCCCTGGAAGGAGGCTGACTGGAAACACCATATATTTT
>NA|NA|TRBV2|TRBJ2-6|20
CASSRAGLFDRLSGANVLTF
TGTGCCAGCAGTCGGGCAGGACTTTTCGACCGCCTATCTGGGGCCAACGTCCTGACTTTC
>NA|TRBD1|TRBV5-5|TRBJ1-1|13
CASSRDRNTEAFF
TGTGCCAGCAGCCGGGACAGGAACACTGAAGCTTTCTTT
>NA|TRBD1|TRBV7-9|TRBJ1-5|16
CASSSYRQGSNQPQHF
TGTGCCAGCAGCTCCTATAGACAGGGCAGCAATCAGCCCCAGCATTTT
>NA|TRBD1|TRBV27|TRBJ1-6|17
CASSLWGQITYNSPLHF
TGTGCCAGCAGTTTATGGGGACAGATTACCTATAATTCACCCCTCCACTTT
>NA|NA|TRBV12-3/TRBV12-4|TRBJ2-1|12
CASSAGTSEQFF
TGTGCCAGCAGTGCGGGGACTTCGGAGCAGTTCTTC
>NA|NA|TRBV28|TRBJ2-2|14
CASSANRGTGELFF
TGTGCCAGCAGTGCCAATCGGGGCACCGGGGAGCTGTTTTTT
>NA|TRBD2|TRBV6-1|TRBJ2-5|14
CASSDLVGGETQYF
TGTGCCAGCAGTGATCTGGTGGGAGGGGAGACCCAGTACTTC
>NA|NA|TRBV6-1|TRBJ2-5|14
CASSDSGTGETQYF
TGTGCCAGCAGTGATAGTGGCACGGGGGAGACCCAGTACTTC
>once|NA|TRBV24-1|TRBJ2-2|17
CATSDLGGTPNTGELFF
TGTGCCACCAGTGATTTGGGGGGGACTCCGAACACCGGGGAGCTGTTTTTT
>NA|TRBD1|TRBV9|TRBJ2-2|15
CASSAGTGVTGELFF
TGTGCCAGCAGCGCTGGGACAGGGGTTACCGGGGAGCTGTTTTTT
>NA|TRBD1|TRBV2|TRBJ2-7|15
CASSEGGQGWYEQYF
TGTGCCAGCAGTGAAGGGGGACAGGGGTGGTACGAGCAGTACTTC
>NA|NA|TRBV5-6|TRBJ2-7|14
CASSPGLFRDEQYF
TGTGCCAGCAGCCCCGGACTATTCAGGGACGAGCAGTACTTC
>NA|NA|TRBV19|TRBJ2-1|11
CASTGYNEQFF
TGTGCCAGTACAGGGTACAATGAGCAGTTCTTC
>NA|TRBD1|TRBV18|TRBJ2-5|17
CASSPLLGQGAGETQYF
TGTGCCAGCTCACCACTTTTAGGACAGGGGGCCGGTGAGACCCAGTACTTC
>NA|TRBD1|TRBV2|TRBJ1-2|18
CASSEFWDRDSINYGYTF
TGTGCCAGCAGTGAATTTTGGGACAGGGATAGTATTAACTATGGCTACACCTTC
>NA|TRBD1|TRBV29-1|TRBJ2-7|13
CSAGEGQGYEQYF
TGCAGCGCAGGGGAGGGACAGGGCTACGAGCAGTACTTC
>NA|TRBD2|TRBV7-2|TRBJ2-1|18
CASSLVRSSSGAQNEQFF
TGTGCCAGCAGCTTAGTACGCTCGAGTAGCGGGGCCCAGAATGAGCAGTTCTTC
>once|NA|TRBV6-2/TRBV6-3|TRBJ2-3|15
CASSSIGGPRDTQYF
TGTGCCAGCAGTTCAATCGGAGGGCCGAGGGATACGCAGTATTTT
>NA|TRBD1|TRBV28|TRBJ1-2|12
CATTDRAGGYTF
TGTGCCACCACTGACAGGGCGGGTGGCTACACCTTC
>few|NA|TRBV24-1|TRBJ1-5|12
CATSAGFQPQHF
TGTGCCACCAGTGCGGGTTTTCAGCCCCAGCATTTT
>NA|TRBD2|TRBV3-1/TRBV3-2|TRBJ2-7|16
CASSQILAGGSDEQYF
TGTGCCAGCAGCCAGATCCTAGCGGGAGGTTCCGACGAGCAGTACTTC
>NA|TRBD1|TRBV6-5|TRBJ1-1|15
CASSYFQGADTEAFF
TGTGCCAGCAGTTACTTCCAGGGGGCGGACACTGAAGCTTTCTTT
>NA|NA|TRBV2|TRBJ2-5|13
CASSPSALETQYF
TGTGCCAGCAGTCCTAGCGCCCTGGAGACCCAGTACTTC